This TCR beta chain is from a study of T cells in Graves' hyperthyroidism and ophthalmopathy. TCR beta CDR3 regions were amplified from RNA transcripts. A first-round RT-PCR of the TCR CDR3 used the HTBI primer set. MiXCR, run by TCRdb on the multiplex PCR reads, gives a single entry per CDR3 protein. The data hold roughly 380,000 distinct CDR3 sequences, with approximately 18% observed a single time. The V gene's germline CDR1 is SGHTA and CDR2 FQGNSA. V lost 4 bases and J 2 bases, leaving 17 bases between the germline ends. There are 16 residues in the CDR3. This sequence originates from a woman aged 40 to 50 with Graves' ophthalmopathy. This rearrangement joins TRBV7-2 to TRBJ2-5; D may be TRBD1 or TRBD2 (5 bases each). Sequences were obtained from blood. The CDR3 loop is CASSSRRGEGQETQYF. The CDR3 region has the DNA TGTGCCAGCAGCTCCCGTAGGGGAGAGGGGCAAGAGACCCAGTACTTC.